Following are 26 T cell receptor beta chains from one sample sequenced in a study of a mutant IDH1 vaccine in newly diagnosed glioma. Assay used: immunoSEQ multiplex PCR; TCRdb lists only in-frame clones, some missing. The sample has about 46,000 clones; about 88% are singletons. These receptors are not linked to any known antigen. Sample time point: week 47, end of study. Vaccination comprised doses that each held 300 ug of mutant IDH1 20-mer peptide, plus topical imiquimod. The input for sequencing was PBMCs, taken from a glioma patient whose treatment included an IDH1 peptide vaccine. The receptors come from a woman aged 30 to 39 with glioma. Some clones in this sample may be carry-over from other donors' samples.

The chain couples TRBV11-2 to TRBJ1-4; 9 nucleotides align to TRBD1. The J segment lost 2 bases and the V segment lost 5 bases, leaving 9 bases of the junction unmatched. The germline CDR1 and CDR2 sequences are SGHAT and FQNNGV. The CDR3 is 17 amino acids. DNA of the CDR3: TGTGCCAGCAGCACGGGGACAGGGTTTTGGACTAATGAAAAACTGTTTTTT. Encoded protein: CASSTGTGFWTNEKLFF.

The chain uses TRBV7-2 and TRBJ2-5; 10 nucleotides line up with TRBD2. There are 16 residues in the CDR3. Germline V gene data show CDR1 as SGHTA and CDR2 as FQGNSA. J gave up 5 bases and V 4 bases, and 10 bases lay outside the gene matches. CDR3: CASSSKALAGVETQYF. The CDR3 nucleotides read TGTGCCAGCAGCTCAAAGGCCCTAGCGGGAGTGGAGACCCAGTACTTC.

The rearrangement uses TRBV2 and TRBJ1-2, with 11 bases that match TRBD1. Trimming took 2 bases from V and 2 from J; bases not matched to a gene: 1. Per germline, CDR1 SNHLY and CDR2 FYNNEI. The length of the CDR3 is 15 residues. This CDR3 reads CASSERDRGNYGYTF. CDR3 DNA: TGTGCCAGCAGTGAAAGGGACAGGGGGAACTATGGCTACACCTTC.

CDR3: CASSEGGGPGRNEQFF. CDR3 DNA: TGCGCCAGCAGTGAAGGGGGAGGGCCAGGGAGAAATGAGCAGTTCTTC. The chain is built from TRBV10-2 and TRBJ2-1, with D perhaps matching TRBD2 (7 bases). Germline V gene sequence: CDR1 WSHSY, CDR2 SAAADI. The CDR3 sequence is 16 residues long. With 3 bases removed from V and 7 bases from J, the gap between germline ends came to 19 bases.

The chain joins TRBV15 to TRBJ2-1; the D is unclear. The V end was cut by 1 base, the J end by 8 bases, with 15 bases between. CDR1 and CDR2 (germline): LNHNV, YYDKDF (reference sequence). CDR3 length equals 15 residues. CDR3 in amino acids: CATSRAPGWRDEQFF. Here the CDR3 DNA reads TGTGCCACCAGCAGAGCTCCCGGTTGGCGTGATGAGCAGTTCTTC.

The J gene is TRBJ1-1, the V gene TRBV25-1; D perhaps matches TRBD1 (5 bases). The CDR3 spans 13 residues. Trimming left V 5 bases short and J 1 base short, with 8 bases between. Germline V lookup: CDR1 MGHDK, CDR2 SYGVNS. The CDR3 is CASSWGTNTEAFF. CDR3 nucleotide sequence: TGTGCCAGCAGTTGGGGGACGAACACTGAAGCTTTCTTT.

The V gene is TRBV5-1, the J gene TRBJ1-1, with TRBD1 matching over 10 bases. The CDR3 totals 16 residues. The germline gives CDR1 SGHRS, CDR2 YFSETQ. V trimming: 4 bases; J trimming: 11 bases; junction bases outside the gene matches: 17. The CDR3 spells CASSVGGGGQGGKAFF. As DNA, the CDR3 is TGCGCCAGCAGCGTTGGGGGCGGCGGACAGGGGGGAAAGGCTTTCTTT.

The rearrangement joins TRBV19 to TRBJ2-7, with a weak D call TRBD1 (6 bases). The CDR3 consists of 13 residues. V was pared by 6 bases and J by 6 bases, with 15 bases between. Germline lookup yields CDR1 LNHDA and CDR2 SQIVND (reference sequence). CDR3 amino acids: CASSVGGGREQYF. As DNA, the CDR3 is TGTGCCAGTAGCGTGGGTGGGGGCCGCGAGCAGTACTTC.

V gene TRBV25-1 combines with J gene TRBJ1-1, with TRBD1 as a possible D gene (6 bases). CDR1 is MGHDK and CDR2 is SYGVNS in the germline V gene. V gave up 3 bases and J gave up 5 bases, with 19 bases separating them. The CDR3 spans 16 residues. The CDR3 loop is CASSEGAVRGLTEAFF. The CDR3 nucleotides are TGTGCCAGCAGTGAGGGGGCGGTGAGGGGTTTGACTGAAGCTTTCTTT.

The chain uses TRBV15 and TRBJ1-2, with TRBD1 as a possible D gene (5 bases). Germline-derived CDR1 and CDR2 are LNHNV and YYDKDF (reference sequence). This CDR3 contains 14 residues. Trimming removed 3 bases at V and 8 bases at J, with 16 bases between. The CDR3 here is CATSSRGTVRGYTF. The CDR3 DNA is TGTGCCACCAGCAGTCGGGGCACAGTTAGGGGCTACACCTTC.

This chain joins TRBV19 and TRBJ2-7, with 9 positions matching TRBD1. V dropped 3 bases and J dropped 5; count of bases not matched to a gene: 5. Looked up from germline, CDR1 is LNHDA and CDR2 is SQIVND (reference sequence). CDR3 length: 14 amino acids. CDR3 loop: CASSIMGQGDEQYF. The DNA for the CDR3 is TGTGCCAGTAGTATCATGGGACAGGGTGACGAGCAGTACTTC.

The chain joins TRBV7-9 to TRBJ2-7; tentatively, D is TRBD1 (5 bases). This CDR3 region has 12 residues. Germline-derived CDR1 and CDR2 are SEHNR and FQNEAQ (reference sequence). V lost 7 bases to trimming and J lost 6 bases, with 13 bases between them. The CDR3 loop is CASTQDRGEQYF. CDR3 DNA sequence: TGTGCCAGCACCCAAGATAGGGGCGAGCAGTACTTC.

The chain is built from TRBV27 and TRBJ1-5; 7 nucleotides line up with TRBD1. CDR3 size: 13 residues. Trimming cost V 8 bases and J 4 bases; bases outside gene matches: 5. Germline V lookup: CDR1 MNHEY, CDR2 SMNVEV (reference sequence). The CDR3 here is CASRQGRNQPQHF. The DNA for the CDR3 is TGTGCCAGCCGACAGGGTCGGAATCAGCCCCAGCATTTT.

The chain joins TRBV19 to TRBJ2-7; 12 nucleotides align to TRBD1. V lost 2 bases, J lost 5 bases, and 7 bases stayed unmatched. Per germline, CDR1 LNHDA and CDR2 SQIVND (reference sequence). The CDR3 contains 16 residues. The CDR3 here is CASSIRDRGLRNEQYF. Written as DNA, the CDR3 is TGTGCCAGTAGTATACGGGACAGGGGGCTAAGGAACGAGCAGTACTTC.

The chain has TRBV5-1 and TRBJ2-7; 13 nucleotides match TRBD2. The CDR3 runs 17 residues. V lost 0 bases and J lost 0; bases outside the gene matches: 3. Germline-derived CDR1 and CDR2 are SGHRS and YFSETQ. As DNA, the CDR3 is TGCGCCAGCAGCTTGGTACTAGCGGGAGGGCCCTCCTACGAGCAGTACTTC. It specifies CASSLVLAGGPSYEQYF.

The V and J genes are TRBV7-6 and TRBJ2-1; D is perhaps TRBD1 or TRBD2 (5 bases each). Germline loops: CDR1 SGHVS, CDR2 FNYEAQ. Trimming cost V 5 bases and J 5 bases, with 10 bases left between them. The CDR3 totals 13 residues. Here the CDR3 reads CASSQGRNNEQFF. In nucleotides, the CDR3 is TGTGCCAGCAGCCAGGGACGGAACAATGAGCAGTTCTTC.

This clone was observed once. CDR3 residues: CAVGGGYGYTF. The CDR3 nucleotides read TGTGCCGTCGGGGGGGGCTATGGCTACACCTTC. The genes are TRBV30 and TRBJ1-2; D is possibly TRBD1 (5 bases). The germline V gene encodes CDR1 GTSNPN and CDR2 SVGIG (reference sequence). V gave up 8 bases and J gave up 4 bases, with 11 bases separating them. The CDR3 is made up of 11 amino acids.

Only one count was recorded for this clone. The chain is built from TRBV10-1 and TRBJ2-7; 8 nucleotides agree with TRBD2. The CDR3 contains 15 residues. V trimming: 3 bases; J trimming: 3 bases; junction bases outside the gene matches: 7. Germline CDR1 WNHNN, CDR2 SYGVQD (reference sequence). This chain's CDR3 is CASSDGLAENYEQYF. CDR3 nucleotides: TGCGCCAGCAGTGACGGACTAGCTGAGAACTACGAGCAGTACTTC.

Only a few counts were recorded for this clone. The chain couples TRBV11-2 to TRBJ2-7; a weak D match, TRBD1 (5 bases). Germline-derived CDR1 and CDR2 are SGHAT and FQNNGV. The CDR3 is made up of 18 amino acids. With 1 base removed from V and 0 bases from J, the gap between germline ends came to 19 bases. CDR3 amino acids: CASSLGGSRAIGSYEQYF. The CDR3 nucleotides are TGTGCCAGCAGCTTAGGGGGAAGCAGGGCGATCGGCTCCTACGAGCAGTACTTC.

This sequence joins TRBV4-1 and TRBJ1-5; no firm D call. Germline lookup yields CDR1 MGHRA and CDR2 YSYEKL. Trimming left V 0 bases short and J 5 bases short, with 14 bases between. This CDR3 has 16 amino acids. The CDR3 reads CASSQDSGPRDQPQHF. The CDR3 DNA sequence: TGCGCCAGCAGCCAAGATTCCGGACCTAGGGATCAGCCCCAGCATTTT.

The chain recombines TRBV29-1 with TRBJ1-3; tentatively, D is TRBD1 (5 bases). In germline, CDR1 is SQVTM, CDR2 ANQGSEA. The ends were cut back, 4 bases at V and 0 bases at J, with 10 bases in the middle. The CDR3 spans 14 residues. CDR3 coding DNA: TGCAGCGTTGGGGGCAGGGACTCTGGAAACACCATATATTTT. Translation gives CSVGGRDSGNTIYF.

The chain couples TRBV5-1 to TRBJ2-7, with TRBD1 matching over 9 bases. CDR1 and CDR2 (germline): SGHRS, YFSETQ. This CDR3 is 14 amino acids long. Germline trimming cut 7 bases from V and 0 bases from J; bases unmatched to any gene: 5. The CDR3 is CASGRTGDSYEQYF. In nucleotides, the CDR3 is TGCGCCAGCGGTAGGACAGGGGACTCCTACGAGCAGTACTTC.

The J gene is TRBJ2-3, the V gene TRBV9; D uncertain. This CDR3 comprises 14 residues. The germline gives CDR1 SGDLS, CDR2 YYNGEE. Trimming cost V 0 bases and J 0 bases, with 5 bases left between them. Here the CDR3 reads CASSVVPSTDTQYF. For the CDR3, the DNA is TGTGCCAGCAGCGTAGTCCCTAGCACAGATACGCAGTATTTT.

The V gene is TRBV11-2, the J gene TRBJ1-1; the D gene is possibly TRBD1 (6 bases). The V end was cut by 5 bases, the J end by 8 bases, with 18 bases between. The V gene's germline CDR1 is SGHAT and CDR2 FQNNGV. The CDR3 is 14 amino acids. The CDR3 region is CASSLQGGRPEAFF. The DNA for the CDR3 is TGTGCCAGCAGCCTACAAGGGGGACGCCCGGAAGCTTTCTTT.

Notes on this clone: Different DNA sequences within this sample yield the same CDR3. The chain carries TRBV2 and TRBJ2-3; 10 bases align to TRBD1. Germline CDR1 SNHLY, CDR2 FYNNEI. The J segment lost 2 bases and the V segment lost 6 bases, leaving 5 bases of the junction unmatched. The CDR3 is made up of 15 amino acids. CDR3 amino acids: CASSPGQGNTDTQYF. The CDR3, as DNA: TGTGCCAGCAGCCCGGGACAGGGGAACACAGATACGCAGTATTTT.

V and J are TRBV21-1 and TRBJ2-1; the table's D call of TRBD2 was not tested on the DNA. TRBV21-1 is given as a pseudogene. This CDR3 is built from 17 residues. Here the CDR3 DNA reads TGTGCCAGCAGCAAAGCGGCGTTGGGACTAGCTTACAATGAGCAGTTCTTC. Amino acid sequence: CASSKAALGLAYNEQFF.